This T cell receptor (beta chain) was identified in a study of patients and donors after allogeneic stem cell transplantation. Per germline, CDR1 MNHEY and CDR2 SVGAGI. Between the trimmed V and J ends, which lost 2 bases and 3 bases, there was a span of 7 bases. The CDR3 totals 13 residues. TCRdb passed the RT-PCR reads through MiXCR, listing each CDR3 protein once. The sample consists of 150,000 to 200,000 distinct CDR3 sequences, approximately 30% of them appearing once. This clonotype was detected only a few times. The rearrangement uses TRBV6-5 and TRBJ1-1; D gene ambiguous. The source material was blood, either unsorted or a sorted T cell fraction (not recorded which). The TCR sequence derives from a human donor who was either an allogeneic HSCT recipient or a stem cell or donor lymphocyte infusion donor (not recorded which). It is not recorded whose cells these are; they may come from a transplant donor. CDR3 nucleotide sequence: TGTGCCAGCAGTTACGAGTGGGACACTGAAGCTTTCTTT. It is translated as CASSYEWDTEAFF.